This is a list of T cell receptor beta chains from one sample in a study of OX40 agonist ivuxolimab in advanced cancers. The table came from immunoSEQ multiplex PCR; TCRdb's copy has only in-frame clones and leaves some out. The profile shows tens of thousands of clones, around 89% of them singletons. Sequencing was performed on CD4+ or CD8+ T cells sorted from blood, taken in a trial of the OX40 agonist ivuxolimab. All receptors derive from an adult with an advanced solid tumor such as melanoma, head and neck, liver or kidney cancer. Each CDR3 is given with its conserved first and last residue. Each record gives: clone size, J gene, CDR3 length, V gene, D gene, CDR3 DNA, CDR3 protein. The D gene is left open where the match is weak. The size field is filled for only some rows; it gives once, few, many or a size class.

clone size: .
J gene: TRBJ2-1
CDR3 length: 15
V gene: TRBV7-3
D gene: TRBD2
CDR3 DNA: TGTGCCAGCAGCTTACTTGCGGGGGCCTACAATGAGCAGTTCTTC
CDR3 protein: CASSLLAGAYNEQFF

clone size: .
J gene: TRBJ2-2
CDR3 length: 11
V gene: TRBV4-1
D gene: .
CDR3 DNA: TGCGCCAGCAGCCAAGGCCGGGAGCTGTTTTTT
CDR3 protein: CASSQGRELFF

clone size: .
J gene: TRBJ1-5
CDR3 length: 16
V gene: TRBV7-8
D gene: TRBD1
CDR3 DNA: TGTGCCAGCAGCTTAGACAGGGGACTTGGGGGTCAGCCCCAGCATTTT
CDR3 protein: CASSLDRGLGGQPQHF

clone size: .
J gene: TRBJ1-1
CDR3 length: 14
V gene: TRBV7-9
D gene: .
CDR3 DNA: TGTGCCAGCAGCTTAGGGGGTAGGAACACTGAAGCTTTCTTT
CDR3 protein: CASSLGGRNTEAFF

clone size: .
J gene: TRBJ2-2
CDR3 length: 17
V gene: TRBV19
D gene: TRBD2
CDR3 DNA: TGTGCCAGTAGGAGGGGGGTAGCGGGAGATAGCACCGGGGAGCTGTTTTTT
CDR3 protein: CASRRGVAGDSTGELFF

clone size: .
J gene: TRBJ2-7
CDR3 length: 11
V gene: TRBV11-2
D gene: .
CDR3 DNA: TGTGCCAGCAGCCGAACTTACGAGCAGTACTTC
CDR3 protein: CASSRTYEQYF

clone size: .
J gene: TRBJ2-3
CDR3 length: 13
V gene: TRBV12-1
D gene: .
CDR3 DNA: TGTGCCAGCAGCTTTGGGACTAGCGATACGCAGTATTTT
CDR3 protein: CASSFGTSDTQYF

clone size: .
J gene: TRBJ2-1
CDR3 length: 14
V gene: TRBV28
D gene: .
CDR3 DNA: TGTGCCACCAACGGAGAAAAGCCTCGGGATGAGCAGTTCTTC
CDR3 protein: CATNGEKPRDEQFF

clone size: .
J gene: TRBJ1-1
CDR3 length: 17
V gene: TRBV7-8
D gene: .
CDR3 DNA: TGTGCCAGCACCCACTCGGGGTTCCTGGGTGCGAACACTGAAGCTTTCTTT
CDR3 protein: CASTHSGFLGANTEAFF

clone size: .
J gene: TRBJ2-2
CDR3 length: 13
V gene: TRBV7-9
D gene: .
CDR3 DNA: TGTGCCAGCAGCGGGGGCGGGGCCGGGGAGCTGTTTTTT
CDR3 protein: CASSGGGAGELFF

clone size: .
J gene: TRBJ2-5
CDR3 length: 12
V gene: TRBV2
D gene: .
CDR3 DNA: TGTGCCAGCAGTGACCCCCAGGAGACCCAGTACTTC
CDR3 protein: CASSDPQETQYF

clone size: .
J gene: TRBJ1-2
CDR3 length: 16
V gene: TRBV6-6
D gene: .
CDR3 DNA: TGTGCCAGCAGTTTAGGGGGACGGGTTGTGGACTATGGCTACACCTTC
CDR3 protein: CASSLGGRVVDYGYTF

clone size: medium-sized
J gene: TRBJ1-1
CDR3 length: 14
V gene: TRBV4-1
D gene: TRBD1
CDR3 DNA: TGCGCCAGCAGCCCAGCAGGGGGAGTCACTGAAGCTTTCTTT
CDR3 protein: CASSPAGGVTEAFF

clone size: .
J gene: TRBJ1-3
CDR3 length: 13
V gene: TRBV5-4
D gene: .
CDR3 DNA: TGTGCCAGCAGCGGAGGGACTGGAAACACCATATATTTT
CDR3 protein: CASSGGTGNTIYF

clone size: .
J gene: TRBJ2-2
CDR3 length: 16
V gene: TRBV28
D gene: .
CDR3 DNA: TGTGCCAGCAGTCTAGAACGACAGTCCTACACCGGGGAGCTGTTTTTT
CDR3 protein: CASSLERQSYTGELFF

clone size: .
J gene: TRBJ2-1
CDR3 length: 14
V gene: TRBV6-5
D gene: .
CDR3 DNA: TGTGCCAGCAGTTTGAGGACTGCCGGGAATGAGCAGTTCTTC
CDR3 protein: CASSLRTAGNEQFF